The clone carrying this TCR beta chain showed up just a few times. This sample is drawn from a study of blood T cell repertoires in COVID-19. Study overall: Sample material is recorded as cDNA or gDNA derived from T cells, B-cell-depleted T cells, or PBMCs.

Assay used: immunoSEQ multiplex PCR; TCRdb lists only in-frame clones, some missing. The sample carries fewer than 250,000 clones, more than 70% recorded once. The V gene lost 1 base and the J gene lost 8 bases, with 9 bases spanning the gap. CDR3 size: 13 residues. Per germline, CDR1 LNHDA and CDR2 SQIVND (reference sequence). Source material: peripheral blood. The sequence was collected from a man between 45 and 60 years old with active or convalescent COVID-19. This chain connects TRBV19 to TRBJ1-5; D unclear. In DNA, the CDR3 is TGTGCCAGTAGTATAGGAGTCCCGGAGCCCCAGCATTTT. Its protein product is CASSIGVPEPQHF. The variable domain in full, with the rest retrieved from reference TRBV19 and TRBJ1-5, is DGGITQSPKYLFRKEGQNVTLSCEQNLNHDAMYWYRQDPGQGLRLIYYSQIVNDFQKGDIAEGYSVSREKKESFPLTVTSAQKNPTAFYLCASSIGVPEPQHFGDGTRLSIL.